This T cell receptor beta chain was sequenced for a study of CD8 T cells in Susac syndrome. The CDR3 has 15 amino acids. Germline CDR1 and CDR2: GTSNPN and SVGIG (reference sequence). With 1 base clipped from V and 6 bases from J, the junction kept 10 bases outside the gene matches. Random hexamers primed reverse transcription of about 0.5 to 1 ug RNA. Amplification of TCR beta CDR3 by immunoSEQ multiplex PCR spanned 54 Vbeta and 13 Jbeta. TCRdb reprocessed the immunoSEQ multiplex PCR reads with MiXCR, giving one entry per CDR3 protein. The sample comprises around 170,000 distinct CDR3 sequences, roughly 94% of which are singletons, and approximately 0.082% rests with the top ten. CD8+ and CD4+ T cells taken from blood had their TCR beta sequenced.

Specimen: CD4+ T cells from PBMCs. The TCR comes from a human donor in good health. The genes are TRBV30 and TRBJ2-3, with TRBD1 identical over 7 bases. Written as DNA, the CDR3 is TGTGCCTGGAGTGGGAAGGGGGCGAACGGGGATACGCAGTATTTT. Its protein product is CAWSGKGANGDTQYF.